Detailed here is one T cell receptor beta chain. Sequencing libraries for TCR beta were prepared with iRepertoire HTBI primers and Arm-PCR of CDR3 regions. MiXCR, applied by TCRdb to the multiplex PCR reads, yields one record per CDR3 protein. The sample records about 460,000 distinct CDR3 sequences, 22% being singletons. The time point was: persistent/refractory GD, antithyroid drugs over 5 years with positive TRAb. Generation of the TCR library employed RNA extracted from PBMCs. This sample is part of a study of regulatory T cells in long-lasting Graves disease. The germline V gene has CDR1 ENHRY and CDR2 SYGVKD. Trimming took 4 bases from V and 6 from J, leaving 5 bases between them. The CDR3 extends over 11 amino acids.

The chain links TRBV10-3 to TRBJ2-3; the D is unclear. The origin of this receptor is a female donor with Graves disease. The material sequenced was peripheral blood mononuclear cells (PBMCs), taken when the disease was refractory, from a patient treated with antithyroid drugs. CDR3 region: CAISARDTQYF. The CDR3 nucleotides read TGTGCCATCAGTGCTAGGGATACGCAGTATTTT.